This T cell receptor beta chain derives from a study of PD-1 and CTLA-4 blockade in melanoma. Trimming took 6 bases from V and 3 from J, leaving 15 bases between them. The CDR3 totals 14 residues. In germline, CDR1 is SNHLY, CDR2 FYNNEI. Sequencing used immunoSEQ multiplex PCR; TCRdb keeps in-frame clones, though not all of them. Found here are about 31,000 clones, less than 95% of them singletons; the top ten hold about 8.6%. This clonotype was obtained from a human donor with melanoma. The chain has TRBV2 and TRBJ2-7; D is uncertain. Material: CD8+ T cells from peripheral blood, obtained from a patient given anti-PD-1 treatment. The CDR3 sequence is CASSWQESFYEQYF. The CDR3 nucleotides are TGTGCCAGCAGCTGGCAGGAGAGCTTCTACGAGCAGTACTTC.